A selection of T cell receptor beta chains follows, all from one sample in a study of shared clonotypes between healthy human individuals. Profiled with immunoSEQ multiplex PCR; TCRdb holds only in-frame clones, not every one. The sample records roughly 1,500,000 clones, around 98.5% being singletons. The sequenced sample consisted of naive CD4+ T cells sorted from blood. The receptors were sampled from a man between 25 and 39 years old in good health. Each CDR3 is given with its conserved first and last residue. The D gene is left open where the match is weak. Size values are once, few and many counts, or a class for expanded clones, and some rows have none.

v_gene	j_gene	abundance	d_gene	CDR3aa	CDR3nt
TRBV2	TRBJ1-2	.	.	CASSQSRQANYGYTF	TGTGCCAGCAGTCAATCTAGACAGGCTAACTATGGCTACACCTTC
TRBV5-5	TRBJ1-1	.	.	CASSLDGAGPSTEAFF	TGTGCCAGCAGCTTGGATGGGGCAGGGCCTTCTACTGAAGCTTTCTTT
TRBV7-8	TRBJ1-5	.	TRBD1	CASSSRVDRLMGQPQHF	TGTGCCAGCAGCTCTAGGGTGGACAGGTTAATGGGGCAGCCCCAGCATTTT
TRBV4-1	TRBJ2-1	.	.	CASSQDGRDDEQFF	TGCGCCAGCAGCCAAGATGGCAGGGACGATGAGCAGTTCTTC
TRBV5-1	TRBJ1-3	.	.	CASSLEGTGNTIYF	TGCGCCAGCAGCTTGGAGGGAACTGGAAACACCATATATTTT
TRBV2	TRBJ2-7	.	TRBD1	CASSDQQGAGEQYF	TGTGCCAGCAGTGATCAGCAGGGGGCGGGGGAGCAGTACTTC
TRBV7-9	TRBJ1-5	once	.	CASSLAGGGQPQHF	TGTGCCAGCAGCTTAGCAGGGGGTGGGCAGCCCCAGCATTTT
TRBV9	TRBJ2-6	.	.	CASSAGGRQSSGANVLTF	TGTGCCAGCAGTGCCGGGGGACGGCAATCTTCTGGGGCCAACGTCCTGACTTTC
TRBV30	TRBJ1-5	.	.	CAWTVGGSNQPQHF	TGTGCCTGGACCGTTGGGGGCAGCAATCAGCCCCAGCATTTT
TRBV10-1	TRBJ2-2	.	.	CASRDTLAGELFF	TGCGCCAGCAGGGACACCCTTGCCGGGGAGCTGTTTTTT
TRBV7-9	TRBJ1-3	.	.	CASSAAGSSGNTIYF	TGTGCCAGCAGCGCGGCTGGCAGCTCTGGAAACACCATATATTTT
TRBV18	TRBJ1-5	.	.	CASSPPGGGGIQPQHF	TGTGCCAGCTCACCCCCAGGAGGCGGGGGCATACAGCCCCAGCATTTT
TRBV5-1	TRBJ1-4	.	TRBD1	CASSTSGTGLEKLFF	TGCGCCAGCAGCACCTCCGGGACAGGTTTGGAAAAACTGTTTTTT
TRBV30	TRBJ1-2	.	.	CAWNPGYFGYTF	TGTGCCTGGAATCCCGGGTACTTTGGCTACACCTTC
TRBV10-3	TRBJ2-7	.	.	CAISESPRRYEQYF	TGTGCCATCAGTGAGTCGCCCCGGCGCTACGAGCAGTACTTC
TRBV18	TRBJ2-1	.	.	CASSRKDEQFF	TGTGCCAGCTCACGAAAGGATGAGCAGTTCTTC
TRBV11-3	TRBJ2-1	.	TRBD2	CASSLFGLAGGPSEQFF	TGTGCCAGCAGCTTATTCGGGCTAGCGGGAGGTCCTTCTGAGCAGTTCTTC
TRBV29-1	TRBJ1-2	.	.	CSVERQVQGYTF	TGCAGCGTTGAACGGCAGGTCCAGGGCTACACCTTC
TRBV10-1	TRBJ2-2	.	.	CASSIYTGELFF	TGCGCCAGTTCGATTTACACCGGGGAGCTGTTTTTT
TRBV18	TRBJ2-7	.	.	CASSPGQTNEQYF	TGTGCCAGCTCACCAGGTCAGACCAACGAGCAGTACTTC
TRBV6-5	TRBJ2-1	.	.	CASSYNVENEQFF	TGTGCCAGCAGTTACAACGTTGAGAATGAGCAGTTCTTC
TRBV29-1	TRBJ1-1	.	.	CSVRGRMNTEAFF	TGCAGCGTCCGGGGGCGGATGAACACTGAAGCTTTCTTT
TRBV7-8	TRBJ1-2	.	.	CASSLDRIPEGKKYGYTF	TGTGCCAGCAGCTTAGATAGAATCCCCGAGGGAAAGAAATATGGCTACACCTTC
TRBV11-2	TRBJ2-1	.	TRBD2	CASSLDTHYRSGRAVVEQFF	TGTGCCAGCAGCTTAGATACCCACTATCGGAGCGGGAGGGCCGTGGTTGAGCAGTTCTTC
TRBV18	TRBJ2-1	.	TRBD2	CASSPLAGRSYNEQFF	TGTGCCAGCTCACCTCTAGCGGGAAGATCCTACAATGAGCAGTTCTTC
TRBV30	TRBJ1-1	.	.	CAWSVRGPRGAFF	TGTGCCTGGAGTGTACGAGGTCCACGAGGAGCTTTCTTT
TRBV15	TRBJ2-2	.	TRBD2	CATSSIPDSGRALRGELFF	TGTGCCACCAGCTCCATCCCCGATAGCGGGAGGGCCTTACGAGGGGAGCTGTTTTTT
TRBV18	TRBJ1-1	.	.	CASSPWQEGNTEAFF	TGTGCCAGCTCACCATGGCAGGAAGGCAACACTGAAGCTTTCTTT
TRBV5-1	TRBJ1-4	.	.	CASRLGGPGEKLFF	TGCGCCAGCAGGCTTGGGGGGCCGGGTGAAAAACTGTTTTTT
TRBV29-1	TRBJ2-1	.	TRBD2	CSVVLGGRPYNEQFF	TGCAGCGTTGTGCTGGGAGGGAGGCCCTACAATGAGCAGTTCTTC
TRBV7-2	TRBJ1-2	.	TRBD1	CASSLVRDRYSGYTF	TGTGCCAGCAGCTTAGTCCGGGACAGGTATAGTGGCTACACCTTC
TRBV7-9	TRBJ2-1	.	.	CASSEITGFYNEQFF	TGTGCCAGCAGCGAAATAACAGGGTTCTACAATGAGCAGTTCTTC
TRBV29-1	TRBJ2-7	.	.	CSVEVSGRGYEQYF	TGCAGCGTTGAAGTCTCAGGCAGGGGCTACGAGCAGTACTTC
TRBV7-3	TRBJ2-3	.	.	CASSFGSSTDTQYF	TGTGCCAGCAGCTTCGGCTCCTCTACAGATACGCAGTATTTT
TRBV30	TRBJ2-2	.	.	CAWSSGFLGELFF	TGTGCCTGGTCATCGGGTTTTCTGGGGGAGCTGTTTTTT
TRBV15	TRBJ1-1	.	.	CATSRTPGRLNTEAFF	TGTGCCACCAGCAGAACCCCGGGACGATTGAACACTGAAGCTTTCTTT
TRBV9	TRBJ2-7	.	.	CASSVDGVLSYEQYF	TGTGCCAGCAGCGTAGATGGGGTGCTTTCCTACGAGCAGTACTTC
TRBV7-9	TRBJ2-6	.	TRBD1	CASTPGQGPPWSGANVLTF	TGTGCCAGCACGCCGGGACAGGGACCACCATGGTCTGGGGCCAACGTCCTGACTTTC
TRBV7-2	TRBJ2-7	.	TRBD1	CASSPGSGGQGSYEQYF	TGTGCCAGCAGCCCTGGGTCTGGCGGACAGGGGTCGTACGAGCAGTACTTC
TRBV9	TRBJ2-1	.	TRBD2	CASSLRSGGPYNEQFF	TGTGCCAGCAGCCTCAGATCGGGAGGGCCCTACAATGAGCAGTTCTTC
TRBV5-1	TRBJ2-5	.	TRBD2	CASSLALAGRETQYF	TGCGCCAGCAGCTTGGCACTAGCGGGGAGAGAGACCCAGTACTTC
TRBV18	TRBJ2-2	.	.	CASSPRLEQPRGELFF	TGTGCCAGCTCACCACGGTTAGAACAACCACGTGGGGAGCTGTTTTTT
TRBV9	TRBJ1-4	.	.	CASSVAPAVDRGMANEKLFF	TGTGCCAGCAGCGTAGCCCCTGCTGTGGATAGGGGAATGGCTAATGAAAAACTGTTTTTT
TRBV5-5	TRBJ1-1	.	.	CASSLTTVNTEAFF	TGTGCCAGCAGCCTCACGACAGTGAACACTGAAGCTTTCTTT
TRBV27	TRBJ2-1	.	.	CATGPQPYNEQFF	TGTGCCACGGGACCCCAGCCCTACAATGAGCAGTTCTTC
TRBV7-2	TRBJ2-7	.	.	CASSLGRGRYEQYF	TGTGCCAGCAGCTTAGGAAGGGGGAGGTACGAGCAGTACTTC
TRBV18	TRBJ1-2	.	.	CASSRPGGVDGYTF	TGTGCCAGCTCACGCCCGGGAGGAGTCGATGGCTACACCTTC
TRBV18	TRBJ2-7	.	.	CASSPPRGAGLYEQYF	TGTGCCAGCTCACCACCGCGGGGTGCTGGGCTCTACGAGCAGTACTTC
TRBV6-5	TRBJ2-7	.	.	CASIDDSYEQYF	TGTGCCAGCATAGACGACAGCTACGAGCAGTACTTC
TRBV7-8	TRBJ2-7	.	.	CASSRVGWESYEQYF	TGTGCCAGCAGCCGCGTTGGGTGGGAGTCCTACGAGCAGTACTTC
TRBV25-1	TRBJ2-1	.	.	CASSGNNEQFF	TGTGCCAGCAGTGGTAACAATGAGCAGTTCTTC